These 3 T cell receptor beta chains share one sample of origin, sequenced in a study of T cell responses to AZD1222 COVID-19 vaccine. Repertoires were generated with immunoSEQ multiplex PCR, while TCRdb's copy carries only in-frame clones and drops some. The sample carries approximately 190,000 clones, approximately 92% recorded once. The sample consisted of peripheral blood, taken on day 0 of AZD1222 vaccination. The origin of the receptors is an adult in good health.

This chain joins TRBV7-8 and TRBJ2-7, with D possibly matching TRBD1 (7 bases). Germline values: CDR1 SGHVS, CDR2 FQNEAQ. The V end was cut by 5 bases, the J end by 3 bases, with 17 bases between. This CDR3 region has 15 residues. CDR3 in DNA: TGTGCCAGCAGCGTAGACAGGGAGGCCTACTACGAGCAGTACTTC. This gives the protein CASSVDREAYYEQYF.

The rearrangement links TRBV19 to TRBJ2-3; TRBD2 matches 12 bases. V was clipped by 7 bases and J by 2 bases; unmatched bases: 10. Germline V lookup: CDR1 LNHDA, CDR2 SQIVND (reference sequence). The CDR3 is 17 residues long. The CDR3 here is CASNQDTSGGPTDTQYF. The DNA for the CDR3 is TGTGCCAGTAACCAGGATACTAGCGGGGGGCCCACAGATACGCAGTATTTT.

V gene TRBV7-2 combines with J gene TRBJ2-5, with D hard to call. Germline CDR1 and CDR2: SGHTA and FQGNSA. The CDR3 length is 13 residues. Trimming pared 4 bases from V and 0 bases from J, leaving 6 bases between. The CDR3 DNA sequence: TGTGCCAGCAGCTCCCCGAACCAAGAGACCCAGTACTTC. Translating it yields CASSSPNQETQYF.